These T cell receptor beta chains were read from a single sample in a study of CD8 T cells in Susac syndrome. TCRdb re-called the immunoSEQ multiplex PCR reads with MiXCR, one entry per CDR3 protein. The sample holds roughly 200,000 distinct CDR3 sequences; about 93% are singletons and the top ten take about 0.1%. Material: CD4+ T cells from PBMCs. The receptors originated from a human donor in good health. Both conserved end residues are part of each CDR3. A D gene is named only where the DNA matches it firmly. Some rows mark clone size as missing; the rest say once, few, many or name a class of expanded clone.

TRBV3-1	TRBJ2-2	-	TRBD1	TGTGCCAGCAGCCTCCTACCCAACAGGGGCTTCACCGGGGAGCTGTTTTTT	CASSLLPNRGFTGELFF
TRBV7-6	TRBJ1-5	-	TRBD1	TGTGCCAGCAGCTTAGGACAGGGGAGTGGGCAGCCCCAGCATTTT	CASSLGQGSGQPQHF
TRBV7-2	TRBJ2-3	-	-	TGTGCCAGCACCCACACAGATACGCAGTATTTT	CASTHTDTQYF
TRBV6-5	TRBJ2-4	once	-	TGTGCCAGCATGGTCAGGGGAGGGAACATTCAGTACTTC	CASMVRGGNIQYF
TRBV30	TRBJ2-5	-	-	TGTGCCTGGAGAGGGGTAGTTCGAGAGACCCAGTACTTC	CAWRGVVRETQYF
TRBV5-1	TRBJ1-5	-	TRBD1	TGCGCCAGCAGCTGGGAGGGGGCAAGCAATCAGCCCCAGCATTTT	CASSWEGASNQPQHF
TRBV6-6	TRBJ2-2	-	-	TGTGCCAGCACCCCAGGATGGGGAAGGGACACCGGGGAGCTGTTTTTT	CASTPGWGRDTGELFF
TRBV20-1	TRBJ1-6	-	TRBD1	TGCAGTGCCCCGGGACAGGGTGAATCACCCCTCCACTTT	CSAPGQGESPLHF
TRBV11-2	TRBJ2-2	-	-	TGTGCCAGCCGGGGGAGTGGGAACACCGGGGAGCTGTTTTTT	CASRGSGNTGELFF
TRBV12-3/TRBV12-4	TRBJ1-1	-	TRBD1	TGTGCCAGCACCCCACAGGGGTTGAACACTGAAGCTTTCTTT	CASTPQGLNTEAFF
TRBV27	TRBJ2-5	-	TRBD1	TGTGCCAGCACTATTCGACAGGGGCTAGGGACCCAGTACTTC	CASTIRQGLGTQYF
TRBV5-1	TRBJ1-1	-	-	TGCGCCAGCAGCTCCGTGTCGCATGAGTCTGAAGCTTTCTTT	CASSSVSHESEAFF
TRBV5-6	TRBJ2-6	-	-	TGTGCCAGCAGCTTGGCTAGGACAGCGAGACCCTCTGGGGCCAACGTCCTGACTTTC	CASSLARTARPSGANVLTF
TRBV7-9	TRBJ1-4	-	-	TGTGCCAGCAGCGGGGACGGCCGCCGGGAGGAAAAACTGTTTTTT	CASSGDGRREEKLFF
TRBV20-1	TRBJ2-2	-	-	TGCAGTGCTAGAAAAGGGGGTTGGAACACCGGGGAGCTGTTTTTT	CSARKGGWNTGELFF
TRBV30	TRBJ1-6	-	-	TGTGCCTGGAGTTCACTACCGGGACACCATAATTCACCCCTCCACTTT	CAWSSLPGHHNSPLHF
TRBV2	TRBJ2-5	-	-	TGTGCCAGCAACGAGGGGCAAGAGACCCAGTACTTC	CASNEGQETQYF
TRBV29-1	TRBJ2-2	-	TRBD1	TGCAGCGTGCTACTACAGGGGAAGGGCACCGGGGAGCTGTTTTTT	CSVLLQGKGTGELFF
TRBV30	TRBJ2-5	-	TRBD2	TGTGCCTGGGGGACTAGCGGGGGGTACCAAGAGACCCAGTACTTC	CAWGTSGGYQETQYF
TRBV5-1	TRBJ1-6	-	-	TGCGCCAGCAGCACAGGCGCCGATTCACCCCTCCACTTT	CASSTGADSPLHF
TRBV6-6	TRBJ2-2	-	TRBD1	TGTGCCAGCAGTCGACAGGGGGCGAGCACCGGGGAGCTGTTTTTT	CASSRQGASTGELFF
TRBV12-3/TRBV12-4	TRBJ2-2	-	TRBD1	TGTGCCAGCAGGGGACAGGGGATCGGGGAGCTGTTTTTT	CASRGQGIGELFF
TRBV27	TRBJ1-5	-	TRBD1	TGTGCCAGCAGTCGGAGACAGGGAAATCAGCCCCAGCATTTT	CASSRRQGNQPQHF
TRBV6-2/TRBV6-3	TRBJ2-5	-	TRBD2	TGTGCCAGCTCGGGAGGGGATGGCCAAGAGACCCAGTCTTACTTC	CASSGGDGQETQSYF
TRBV5-4	TRBJ2-4	-	TRBD2	TGTGCCAGCAGGCCCGGGGGGGCGAGAGGAAACATTCAGTACTTC	CASRPGGARGNIQYF
TRBV6-2/TRBV6-3	TRBJ1-1	-	-	TGTGCCAGCAGTCGGCCTGTGCCAGGAGACACTGAAGCTTTCTTT	CASSRPVPGDTEAFF
TRBV19	TRBJ1-1	-	-	TGTGCCAGTAGTATCCAACTCCATGGGGGAGTGGCCACTGAAGCTTTCTTT	CASSIQLHGGVATEAFF
TRBV7-2	TRBJ1-2	-	-	TGTGCCAGCAGCTTAGATGCGGTTGCCTCTCGCTACACCTTC	CASSLDAVASRYTF
TRBV5-1	TRBJ1-3	-	-	TGCGCCAGCAGCTTGGCCGGACGCCCTCCTGGAAACACCATATATTTT	CASSLAGRPPGNTIYF
TRBV7-8	TRBJ1-4	-	-	TGTGCCAGCAGCAACGCGGGACACCGTAATGAAAAACTGTTTTTT	CASSNAGHRNEKLFF
TRBV7-9	TRBJ1-4	-	-	TGTGCCAGCAGCACCCTAATAGGGACTAATGAAAAACTGTTTTTT	CASSTLIGTNEKLFF
TRBV27	TRBJ1-2	-	-	TGTGCCAGCAGTTTATCTCCAGGAACTAAAGGAATCTATGGCTACACCTTC	CASSLSPGTKGIYGYTF
TRBV28	TRBJ1-3	once	-	TGTGCCAGCAGCCCGGACGGCTCTGGAAACACCATATATTTT	CASSPDGSGNTIYF
TRBV19	TRBJ1-2	-	-	TGTGCCAGTAGTCCCCGGACACCCTTGGCTGGCTACACCTTC	CASSPRTPLAGYTF
TRBV5-1	TRBJ1-6	-	TRBD1	TGCGCCAGCAGCTTGGCCCATGGAGGGGGCGTAAGTTCACCCCTCCACTTT	CASSLAHGGGVSSPLHF
TRBV12-3/TRBV12-4	TRBJ2-7	-	-	TGTGCCAGCAGTTACATCTCCTACGAGCAGTACTTC	CASSYISYEQYF
TRBV5-1	TRBJ1-1	-	-	TGCGCCAGCAGCCTCCCCGAACAAATTGGCACTGAAGCTTTCTTT	CASSLPEQIGTEAFF
TRBV20-1	TRBJ1-2	-	-	TGCAGTGCGGAGACGCCCAACTATGGCTACACCTTC	CSAETPNYGYTF
TRBV5-1	TRBJ2-5	-	-	TGCGCCAGCAGCGTCGCTTGGGGGGCTAAAGAGACCCAGTACTTC	CASSVAWGAKETQYF
TRBV12-3/TRBV12-4	TRBJ2-3	few	-	TGTGCCAGCAGTTTAAGGGCAGATACGCAGTATTTT	CASSLRADTQYF